This T cell receptor (beta chain) was found in a study of PD-1 blockade in classical Hodgkin lymphoma. Study-level results: CD4+ TCR diversity, unlike CD8+, rose significantly by C4D1.

Described time point: cycle 4 day 1 (C4D1), after five to seven weeks of nivolumab. After autologous stem cell transplantation all patients relapsed, and prior brentuximab vedotin exposure differed between cohorts. Best response was recorded as complete response, partial response or progressive disease. Germline CDR1 is ENHRY and CDR2 is SYGVKD. V dropped 2 bases and J dropped 4 bases, with 11 bases sitting between them. The CDR3 has 14 residues. About this clone itself: The antigen is undetermined.

Profiled with immunoSEQ multiplex PCR; TCRdb holds only in-frame clones, not every one. Of 23,000 or so clones listed, approximately 85% were seen once; the top ten hold roughly 15%. This sequence was found in a human donor with classical Hodgkin lymphoma. Material: peripheral blood mononuclear cells (PBMCs), obtained before the fourth cycle of nivolumab. The V gene is TRBV10-3, the J gene TRBJ1-2; weak D call: TRBD1 (5 bases). The CDR3 is CAISEGAAGYGYTF. The CDR3 bases are TGTGCCATCAGTGAGGGGGCCGCGGGCTATGGCTACACCTTC.